Below are 18 T cell receptor beta chains sequenced from a single sample in a study of blood T cells in healthy people across ages. A second PCR, run for about 6 to 11 cycles, used a sample-barcoded 5' primer plus a J-beta primer mix. TCRdb processed the 5' RACE reads anew with MiXCR; each CDR3 protein has one entry. This sample carries 550,000 to 650,000 distinct CDR3 sequences, roughly 31% of them seen once, and the ten largest clones take around 16%. Sequenced material: blood. All receptors come from an elderly woman in good health.

The chain joins TRBV12-3 or TRBV12-4 to TRBJ1-5; D might be TRBD1 (6 bases). V dropped 4 bases and J dropped 4 bases, with 14 bases sitting between them. CDR3 size: 15 residues. The CDR3 DNA reads TGTGCCAGCAGTTCCGGGACAAGGGGGAATCAGCCCCAGCATTTT. It yields the protein CASSSGTRGNQPQHF.

In its sample, this clonotype was seen a few times. The V gene is TRBV11-2, the J gene TRBJ1-1; 7 bases map to TRBD1. Germline loops: CDR1 SGHAT, CDR2 FQNNGV. The V gene end was trimmed by 5 bases and the J gene end by 7 bases; junction bases not matched to a gene: 13. This CDR3 comprises 15 residues. The CDR3 sequence is CASSQRTGGFGEAFF. CDR3 DNA sequence: TGTGCCAGCAGCCAGAGGACAGGTGGCTTCGGTGAAGCTTTCTTT.

Remarks on this clonotype: A read error may produce the germline difference seen at one junction end. The chain joins TRBV12-3 or TRBV12-4 to TRBJ2-5; D is undetermined. This CDR3 region has 13 residues. The CDR3 sequence is CARSLLLKETQYF. The DNA of the CDR3 is TGTGCCCGCAGTTTACTACTAAAGGAGACCCAGTACTTC.

About this clonotype itself: A clone one base away is much larger, so this may be a read error. This chain links TRBV20-1 with TRBJ1-2; the match to TRBD1 covers 8 bases. Germline lookup yields CDR1 DFQATT and CDR2 SNEGSKA (reference sequence). CDR3 length: 16 residues. J was trimmed by 6 bases and V by 2 bases; bases with no gene match: 14. The CDR3 loop is CSARLSPGRGRDGYTF. CDR3 in DNA: TGCAGTGCTAGATTGTCTCCTGGCAGGGGGCGCGATGGCTACACCTTC.

This chain uses TRBV5-6 with TRBJ2-1, with 7 bases matching TRBD1. The V segment lost 4 bases and the J segment 8 bases; nucleotides outside the gene matches: 18. The CDR3 covers 17 residues. CDR1 is SGHDT and CDR2 is YYEEEE in the germline V gene. The CDR3 sequence is CASSLYVGTAIEDEQFF. The CDR3 DNA follows: TGTGCCAGCAGCCTGTACGTTGGGACAGCTATTGAGGATGAGCAGTTCTTC.

This clonotype was counted between two and nine times. The chain recombines TRBV12-3 or TRBV12-4 with TRBJ1-6; D not certain. V was shortened by 2 bases and J by 7 bases, with 9 bases between the two germline ends. The CDR3 totals 14 residues. CDR3 nucleotide sequence: TGTGCCAGCAGTTTAATCGGACTGAATTCACCCCTCCACTTT. Translation gives CASSLIGLNSPLHF.

This clonotype has ten or more counts. The rearrangement uses TRBV5-4 and TRBJ2-5; 13 bases line up with TRBD2. This CDR3 region has 16 residues. V lost 0 bases and J lost 4; bases outside the gene matches: 3. CDR1 is SGHNT, CDR2 YYREEE, per germline (reference sequence). CDR3 residues: CASSLELAGGPETQYF. The DNA for the CDR3 is TGTGCCAGCAGCTTGGAACTAGCGGGGGGGCCAGAGACCCAGTACTTC.

This clonotype was detected only a few times. The J gene is TRBJ2-3, the V gene TRBV6-5; possibly TRBD2 for D (7 bases). The germline V gene has CDR1 MNHEY and CDR2 SVGAGI. This CDR3 comprises 14 residues. V lost 11 bases, J lost 5 bases, and 20 bases lay in between. CDR3 residues: CAGRLGGAQDTQYF. For the CDR3, the DNA is TGTGCCGGCCGGCTGGGGGGGGCCCAAGATACGCAGTATTTT.

The V call is TRBV6-1, the J call TRBJ1-2; tentatively, D is TRBD1 (5 bases). V lost 7 bases to trimming and J lost 4 bases, with 13 bases between them. This CDR3 is 13 amino acids long. Per the germline V gene, CDR1 is MNHNS and CDR2 is SASEGT. In DNA form, the CDR3 reads TGTGCCAGCAATCCCGGCGGGGGCTATGGCTACACCTTC. Encoded protein: CASNPGGGYGYTF.

This clonotype was seen a single time. A single base separates this from a much larger clone, so it may be a read error. The chain couples TRBV9 to TRBJ2-3; a possible D gene is TRBD2 (7 bases). This CDR3 comprises 15 residues. Germline assignment: CDR1 SGDLS and CDR2 YYNGEE. This CDR3 is CASSESGARTDAQYF. DNA of the CDR3: TGTGCCAGCAGCGAGAGCGGGGCGAGGACAGATGCGCAGTATTTT.

This chain joins TRBV28 and TRBJ1-5; 8 nucleotides align to TRBD1. Germline V gene data show CDR1 as MDHEN and CDR2 as SYDVKM. The CDR3 is 18 residues long. After removal of 3 bases from V and 0 bases from J, the junction contained 10 bases not matched to a gene. CDR3 nucleotide sequence: TGTGCCAGCAGTTTGGCGTCCTCCGGGACAGGTAGCAATCAGCCCCAGCATTTT. It specifies CASSLASSGTGSNQPQHF.

Note on this clonotype: At one end, the junction sequence differs from germline, possibly due to a read error. V is TRBV12-3 or TRBV12-4 and J is TRBJ2-2, with 11 bases fitting TRBD2. The CDR3 has 18 residues. CDR3 sequence: CAGSLKASGGWYTGELFF. The CDR3 nucleotides read TGTGCCGGCAGTTTAAAGGCTAGCGGGGGGTGGTACACCGGGGAGCTGTTTTTT.

V and J are TRBV9 and TRBJ1-3; tentatively, D is TRBD1 (5 bases). Trimming left V 0 bases short and J 4 bases short, with 8 bases between. The CDR3 covers 14 residues. The germline V gene has CDR1 SGDLS and CDR2 YYNGEE. CDR3 sequence reads: CASSVVGEGNTIYF. The CDR3 DNA sequence: TGTGCCAGCAGCGTAGTAGGGGAAGGAAACACCATATATTTT.

The V gene is TRBV6-2 or TRBV6-3, the J gene TRBJ1-2, with 9 bases matching TRBD1. This CDR3 comprises 14 residues. The V segment lost 4 bases and the J segment 6 bases; nucleotides outside the gene matches: 6. In germline, CDR1 is MNHEY, CDR2 SVGEGT. The CDR3 DNA sequence: TGTGCCAGCAGTTGGTCGGGACAGGGAAATGGCTACACCTTC. This encodes CASSWSGQGNGYTF.

V gene TRBV7-2 combines with J gene TRBJ2-2; 10 nucleotides line up with TRBD2. Looked up from germline, CDR1 is SGHTA and CDR2 is FQGNSA. CDR3 length equals 15 residues. V trimming: 5 bases; J trimming: 6 bases; junction bases outside the gene matches: 6. The CDR3 bases are TGTGCCAGCAGCCCACTAGCGGGATCCCCCGGGGAGCTGTTTTTT. Residues: CASSPLAGSPGELFF.

Comments on this clonotype: The junction and the germline gene differ at one end; a read error may be behind it. The chain combines TRBV15 with TRBJ2-7; 11 bases fit TRBD2. Germline values: CDR1 LNHNV, CDR2 YYDKDF (reference sequence). The CDR3 sequence is 15 residues long. In nucleotides, the CDR3 is TGTGCCACCAGTAGAGGTCTAGCGGGGGGACACGAGCAGTACTTC. It specifies CATSRGLAGGHEQYF.

The table lists this clonotype with many counts. V gene TRBV7-2 combines with J gene TRBJ2-5; TRBD2 aligns across 7 bases. V was pared by 2 bases and J by 4 bases, with 7 bases of the junction left unmatched. Germline lookup yields CDR1 SGHTA and CDR2 FQGNSA. CDR3 length: 15 residues. The chain's CDR3 is CASSLRASGRETQYF. CDR3 coding DNA: TGTGCCAGCAGCTTACGGGCTAGCGGACGAGAGACCCAGTACTTC.

Regarding this clonotype: This clone may be a read error of a much larger clone one base away. The chain carries TRBV20-1 and TRBJ2-1, with D unclear. TRBJ2-7 matches the DNA end more closely, so the J call is doubtful. The CDR3 sequence is 14 residues long. Per the germline V gene, CDR1 is DFQATT and CDR2 is SNEGSKA (reference sequence). CDR3 in amino acids: CSASRVSAYNEQYF. Here the CDR3 DNA reads TGCAGTGCTAGTAGGGTGTCGGCCTACAATGAGCAGTACTTC.